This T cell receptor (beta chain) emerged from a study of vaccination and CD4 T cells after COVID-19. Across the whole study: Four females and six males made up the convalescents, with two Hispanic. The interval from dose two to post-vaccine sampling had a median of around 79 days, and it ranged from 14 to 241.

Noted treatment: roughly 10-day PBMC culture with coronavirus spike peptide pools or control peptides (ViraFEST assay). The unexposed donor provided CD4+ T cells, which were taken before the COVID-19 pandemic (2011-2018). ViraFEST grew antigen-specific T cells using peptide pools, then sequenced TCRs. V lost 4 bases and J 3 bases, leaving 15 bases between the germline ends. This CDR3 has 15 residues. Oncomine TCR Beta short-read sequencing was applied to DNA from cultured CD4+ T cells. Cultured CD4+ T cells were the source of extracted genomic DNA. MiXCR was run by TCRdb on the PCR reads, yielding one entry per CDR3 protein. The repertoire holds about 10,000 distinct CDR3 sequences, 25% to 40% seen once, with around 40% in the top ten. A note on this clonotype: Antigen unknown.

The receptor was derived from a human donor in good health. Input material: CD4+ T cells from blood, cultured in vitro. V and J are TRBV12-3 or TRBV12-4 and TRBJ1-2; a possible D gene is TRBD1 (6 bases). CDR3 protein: CASSSLLQGHYGYTF. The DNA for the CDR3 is TGTGCCAGCAGTTCCCTGCTCCAGGGGCACTATGGCTACACCTTC.